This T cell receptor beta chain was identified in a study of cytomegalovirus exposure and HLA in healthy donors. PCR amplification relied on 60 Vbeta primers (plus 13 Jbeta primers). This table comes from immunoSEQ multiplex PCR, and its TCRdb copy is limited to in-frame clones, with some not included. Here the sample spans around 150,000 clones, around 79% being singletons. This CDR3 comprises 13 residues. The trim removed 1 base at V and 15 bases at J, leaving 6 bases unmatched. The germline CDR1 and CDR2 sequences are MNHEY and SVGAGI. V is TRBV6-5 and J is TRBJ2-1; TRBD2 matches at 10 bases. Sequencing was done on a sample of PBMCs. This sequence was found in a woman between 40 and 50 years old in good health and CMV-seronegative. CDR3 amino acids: CASSYFKRGGLFF. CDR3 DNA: TGTGCCAGCAGTTACTTTAAGCGGGGGGGACTGTTCTTC.